This T cell receptor (beta chain) was observed in a study of CD8+ T cells in alopecia areata. In the study overall: The duration of tofacitinib was 6 to 18 months, with 6 months off drug afterward.

Treatment given: oral pan-JAK inhibitor, 5-10 mg twice daily. Those with alopecia areata gave lesional scalp punch biopsies and peripheral blood. After isolation, RNA underwent reverse transcription to generate cDNA as the sequencing template. The table came from immunoSEQ multiplex PCR; TCRdb's copy has only in-frame clones and leaves some out. The sample has about 220,000 clones; about 58% are singletons. The V gene's germline CDR1 is GTSNPN and CDR2 SVGIG (reference sequence). V lost 4 bases and J lost 2, with 15 bases in between. There are 15 residues in the CDR3. The specimen comprised CD4+ T cells sorted from blood, sampled at week 4, from a patient treated with tofacitinib. The chain uses TRBV30 and TRBJ2-1; D possibly uses TRBD1 or TRBD2 (5 bases each). The receptor was isolated from a human donor with alopecia areata. The CDR3: CAWNQGTAAYNEQFF. In DNA, the CDR3 is TGTGCCTGGAACCAAGGGACGGCAGCCTACAATGAGCAGTTCTTC.